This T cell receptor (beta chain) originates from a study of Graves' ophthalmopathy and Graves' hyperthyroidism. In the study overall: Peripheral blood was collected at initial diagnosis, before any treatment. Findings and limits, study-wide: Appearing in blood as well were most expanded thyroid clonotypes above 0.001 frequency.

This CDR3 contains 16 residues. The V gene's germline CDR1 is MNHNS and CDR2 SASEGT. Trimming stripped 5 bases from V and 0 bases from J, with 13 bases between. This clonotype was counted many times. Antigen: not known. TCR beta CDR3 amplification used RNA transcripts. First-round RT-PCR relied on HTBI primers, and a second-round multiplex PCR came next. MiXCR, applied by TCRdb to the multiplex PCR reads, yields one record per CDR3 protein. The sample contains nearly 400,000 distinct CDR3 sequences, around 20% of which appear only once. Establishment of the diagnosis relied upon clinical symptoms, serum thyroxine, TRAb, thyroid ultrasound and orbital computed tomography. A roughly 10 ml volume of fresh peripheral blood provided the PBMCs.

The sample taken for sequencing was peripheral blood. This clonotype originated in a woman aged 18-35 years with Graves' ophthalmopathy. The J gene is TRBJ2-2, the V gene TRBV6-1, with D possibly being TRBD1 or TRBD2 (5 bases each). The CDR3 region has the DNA TGTGCCAGCAGTCCCGAGGGGAGAACGAACACCGGGGAGCTGTTTTTT. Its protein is CASSPEGRTNTGELFF.